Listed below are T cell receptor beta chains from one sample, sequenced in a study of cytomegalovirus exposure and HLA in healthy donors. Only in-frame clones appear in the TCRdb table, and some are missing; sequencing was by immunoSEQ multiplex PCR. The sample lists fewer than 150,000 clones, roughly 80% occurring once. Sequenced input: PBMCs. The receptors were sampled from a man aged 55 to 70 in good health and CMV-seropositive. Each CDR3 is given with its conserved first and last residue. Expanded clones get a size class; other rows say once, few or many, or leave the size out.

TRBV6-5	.	CASSSSGRGNEQFF
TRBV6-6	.	CASSLGAGNQPQHF
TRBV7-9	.	CASSIGQALNYGYTF
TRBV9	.	CASSGGPDRAGNTIYF
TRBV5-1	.	CASSLAGVAGNTIYF
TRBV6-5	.	CASSPVGGYTEAFF
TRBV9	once	CASSVWRGELFF
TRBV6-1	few	CASSVGQGSNQPQHF
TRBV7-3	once	CASSLYPRAGELFF
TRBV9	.	CASSGVSHIDTQYF
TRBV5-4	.	CASSLAGRGSDTQYF
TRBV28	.	CASSFWASGGANGLTF
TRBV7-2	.	CASSLFRTSGSKNEQFF
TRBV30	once	CAWGGDYQLHEQYF
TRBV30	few	CAWSPWGTREENTEAFF
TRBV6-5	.	CASSEPGSPLHF
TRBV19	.	CASSISSGGANTEAFF
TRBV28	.	CASYGTFNQPQHF
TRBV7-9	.	CASSPSRGQGPYEQYF
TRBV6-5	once	CASSYGGAGNTIYF
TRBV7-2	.	CASSLGGGRGYTF
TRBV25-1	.	CASSWTTPNYGYTF
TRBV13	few	CASSFPYTDTQYF
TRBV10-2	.	CATRTSVDTDTQYF
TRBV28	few	CASSPMGRGSGELFF
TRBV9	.	CASSPRTGIYEQYF
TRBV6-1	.	CASQTGTAPYEQYF
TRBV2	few	CASKSGGNTIYF
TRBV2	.	CASSRQGHNQPQHF
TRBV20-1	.	CSARDEERTYF
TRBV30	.	CAWTQSGTVNSPLHF
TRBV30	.	CASLVEETQYF
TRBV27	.	CASSLTPTGDGTYEQYF
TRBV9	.	CASSPLGLAGVGEQFF
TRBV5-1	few	CASSPVGGSNQPQHF